This TCR beta chain was identified in a study of shared clonotypes between healthy human individuals. Findings of the study overall: Naive subsets typically showed greater estimated richness than memory subsets.

Germline V gene lookup returns CDR1 MGHRA and CDR2 YSYEKL. The CDR3 runs 14 residues. With V trimmed by 5 bases and J by 4 bases, 5 bases remained unmatched. Regarding this clone: What it recognizes is unknown.

Researchers divided each subset's genomic DNA evenly across several immunoSEQ plates. Per the original data handling: For the immunoSEQ data, sequences were junction-only without quality scores, so filtering differed. Produced via immunoSEQ multiplex PCR; TCRdb's table is partial and in-frame only. V and J calls and clone size are copied from that table; D and trimming were computed from the DNA. This sample has 1,400,000 or so clones, with approximately 98.5% found just once. CD4+ cell separation produced CD45RA+ naive and CD45RA-negative memory subsets. The sequenced sample consisted of naive CD4+ T cells sorted from blood. The subset: CD45RA+ positively selected. This receptor was taken from a man younger than 45 in good health. The rearrangement links TRBV4-1 to TRBJ1-2; 9 bases are shared with TRBD1. DNA of the CDR3: TGCGCCAGCAGCAGTGGACAGGGGAGCTATGGCTACACCTTC. It codes for CASSSGQGSYGYTF.